The TCR beta chain under discussion was sequenced for a study of cytomegalovirus exposure and HLA in healthy donors. CDR3 size: 15 residues. The germline CDR1 and CDR2 sequences are WSHSY and SAAADI. V was clipped by 2 bases and J by 0 bases, with 8 bases between them. PCR primers comprised 60 Vbeta and 13 Jbeta primers. The protocol was immunoSEQ multiplex PCR, while the TCRdb copy is restricted to in-frame clones and leaves out a portion. The sample consists of under 90,000 clones, 85% to 90% of them appearing once. Material for sequencing was PBMCs. The gene calls are TRBV10-2 and TRBJ2-4; the D gene is possibly TRBD1 (5 bases). The TCR originated in a man aged 18 to 30 in good health and CMV-seronegative. CDR3 loop: CASSEARVAKNIQYF. The CDR3 nucleotides are TGCGCCAGCAGTGAGGCCAGGGTAGCCAAAAACATTCAGTACTTC.